One sample yielded the 21 T cell receptor beta chains listed below, sequenced in a study of T-cell reconstitution after alpha-beta-depleted transplantation in children. TCRbeta library preparation incorporated unique molecular identifiers. A single record per CDR3 protein comes from TCRdb applying MiXCR to the PCR reads. Of hundreds of thousands of distinct CDR3 sequences listed, about an eighth were seen once; the top ten hold 0.79%. The sequences come from PBMCs, collected before TCRalphabeta/CD19-depleted stem cell transplant. The receptor set was obtained from a girl aged 2-10 years with congenital amegakaryocytic thrombocytopenia, due to receive a stem cell transplant.

This clonotype was counted ten times or more. The rearrangement joins TRBV5-1 to TRBJ2-1, with 11 bases matching TRBD2. The V gene's germline CDR1 is SGHRS and CDR2 YFSETQ. Trimming took 4 bases from V and 9 from J; bases not matched to a gene: 3. This CDR3 is built from 13 residues. In DNA form, the CDR3 reads TGCGCCAGCAGCCTGGGACTAGCGGTTGAGCAGTTCTTC. This gives the protein CASSLGLAVEQFF.

The chain employs TRBV2 and TRBJ2-3; D assignment may be TRBD1 or TRBD2 (6 bases each). There are 14 residues in the CDR3. Trimming took 3 bases from V and 2 from J, leaving 9 bases between them. Germline CDR1 reads SNHLY; CDR2 reads FYNNEI. Here the CDR3 DNA reads TGTGCCAGCAGTGATCCGGGGGCCACAGATACGCAGTATTTT. Translation: CASSDPGATDTQYF.

The V and J genes are TRBV28 and TRBJ1-5, with D possibly TRBD1 on 5 matching bases. V lost 6 bases to trimming and J lost 9 bases, with 12 bases between them. Germline CDR1 reads MDHEN; CDR2 reads SYDVKM. The CDR3 has 12 residues. The CDR3 is CASSGTAGPQHF. CDR3 DNA: TGTGCCAGCAGCGGGACGGCCGGGCCCCAGCATTTT.

The sample holds a few counts of this clonotype. This rearrangement joins TRBV12-3 or TRBV12-4 to TRBJ2-1; TRBD2 is a possible D gene (6 bases). V shed 2 bases and J shed 7 bases, with 15 bases lying between them. This CDR3 spans 15 amino acids. CDR3 loop: CASSLIAGILNEQFF. Written as DNA, the CDR3 is TGTGCCAGCAGTTTAATCGCGGGAATCCTAAATGAGCAGTTCTTC.

This clonotype was observed a few times. The chain recombines TRBV27 with TRBJ1-6; no reliable D call. This CDR3 has 10 amino acids. V was shortened by 10 bases and J by 9 bases, with 7 bases between the two germline ends. Germline CDR1 is MNHEY and CDR2 is SMNVEV (reference sequence). CDR3 region: CATETSPLHF. DNA of the CDR3: TGTGCCACCGAGACTTCACCCCTCCACTTT.

This clonotype was seen more than once but under ten times. The V call is TRBV7-6, the J call TRBJ2-7; 7 bases match TRBD1. Germline V gene sequence: CDR1 SGHVS, CDR2 FNYEAQ. V dropped 5 bases and J dropped 3; count of bases not matched to a gene: 7. The CDR3 extends over 14 amino acids. The CDR3 reads CASSPGQTIYEQYF. CDR3 in DNA: TGTGCCAGCAGCCCGGGACAGACGATCTACGAGCAGTACTTC.

This clonotype was detected many times. The chain links TRBV7-2 to TRBJ2-5, with TRBD2 matching 14 bases. The germline gives CDR1 SGHTA, CDR2 FQGNSA. The CDR3 extends over 16 amino acids. The ends lost 5 bases at V and 3 bases at J; junction bases unmatched: 5. This chain's CDR3 is CASSPWGLAGEETQYF. The CDR3 DNA reads as TGTGCCAGCAGCCCATGGGGACTAGCGGGAGAAGAGACCCAGTACTTC. Together with reference TRBV7-2 and TRBJ2-5, the CDR3 gives the full variable domain: GAGVSQSPSNKVTEKGKDVELRCDPISGHTALYWYRQSLGQGLEFLIYFQGNSAPDKSGLPSDRFSAERTGGSVSTLTIQRTQQEDSAVYLCASSPWGLAGEETQYFGPGTRLLVL.

The chain is built from TRBV6-1 and TRBJ2-2; 7 bases agree with TRBD1. The CDR3 consists of 14 residues. The germline CDR1 and CDR2 sequences are MNHNS and SASEGT. V was clipped by 11 bases and J by 3 bases; unmatched bases: 9. The CDR3 loop is CASTDRADTGELFF. For the CDR3, the DNA is TGTGCCTCCACAGACAGGGCGGACACCGGGGAGCTGTTTTTT.

Many counts were recorded for this clonotype. The J gene is TRBJ2-3, the V gene TRBV28; TRBD2 matches at 8 bases. The CDR3 is 19 residues long. V lost 1 base and J lost 2; bases outside the gene matches: 14. From germline, CDR1 is MDHEN and CDR2 SYDVKM. CDR3 region: CASSLFGRGELGFTDTQYF. CDR3 DNA sequence: TGTGCCAGCAGTTTATTCGGGCGGGGGGAGCTCGGTTTCACAGATACGCAGTATTTT. Variable domain in full (rest from reference TRBV28 and TRBJ2-3): DVKVTQSSRYLVKRTGEKVFLECVQDMDHENMFWYRQDPGLGLRLIYFSYDVKMKEKGDIPEGYSVSREKKERFSLILESASTNQTSMYLCASSLFGRGELGFTDTQYFGPGTRLTVL.

This clonotype was observed a handful of times. The chain recombines TRBV5-1 with TRBJ2-1; 9 bases fit TRBD2. The J segment lost 3 bases and the V segment lost 0 bases, leaving 7 bases of the junction unmatched. There are 17 residues in the CDR3. Germline CDR1 is SGHRS and CDR2 is YFSETQ. The CDR3 nucleotides read TGCGCCAGCAGCTTGGGGCGGGGGGGGCTTATCTACAATGAGCAGTTCTTC. Its protein is CASSLGRGGLIYNEQFF.

This chain uses TRBV6-5 with TRBJ2-2; D is ambiguous. This CDR3 comprises 14 residues. CDR1 MNHEY and CDR2 SVGAGI come from the germline V gene. With 7 bases removed from V and 1 base from J, the gap between germline ends came to 10 bases. As DNA, the CDR3 is TGTGCCAGCACCCTCAACGGGAACACCGGGGAGCTGTTTTTT. Its translation is CASTLNGNTGELFF.

In this sample, this clonotype turned up many times. One junction end does not reproduce the germline sequence, and a read error may be involved. J is TRBJ2-3 and V is TRBV12-3 or TRBV12-4; D is uncertain. The CDR3 is 12 residues long. Here the CDR3 DNA reads TGTGCCAGCACTTTAAGCTCGGATACGCAGTATTTT. This sequence encodes CASTLSSDTQYF.

This clonotype appeared many times. The V and J genes are TRBV29-1 and TRBJ2-7, with D perhaps matching TRBD2 (5 bases). The CDR3 is 13 amino acids. The germline V gene encodes CDR1 SQVTM and CDR2 ANQGSEA. Trimming took off 4 bases at V and 7 bases at J, with 17 bases between the two ends. CDR3 sequence (DNA): TGCAGCGTTGGAGGGAGTTGGTCCTCGGAGCAGTACTTC. This sequence encodes CSVGGSWSSEQYF.

The CDR3 loop is CASSQSDRGDTEAFF. The CDR3 bases are TGCGCCAGCAGCCAAAGCGACAGGGGGGACACTGAAGCTTTCTTT. The chain recombines TRBV4-1 with TRBJ1-1; TRBD1 matches 9 bases. Losses at the gene ends were 2 bases for V and 3 bases for J; bases not matched to a gene: 4. The CDR3 runs 15 residues. Germline V gene lookup returns CDR1 MGHRA and CDR2 YSYEKL.

This clonotype was observed a few times. The J gene is TRBJ2-1, the V gene TRBV12-5; 8 nucleotides line up with TRBD1. The V segment lost 7 bases and the J segment 10 bases; nucleotides outside the gene matches: 15. There are 15 residues in the CDR3. Germline CDR1 reads LGHNT; CDR2 reads FRNRAP. Written as DNA, the CDR3 is TGTGCTAGTGACCCAGGACAGGGTCATTTGTGGGAGCAGTTCTTC. Translating it yields CASDPGQGHLWEQFF.

This clonotype was observed at least ten times. The chain joins TRBV12-3 or TRBV12-4 to TRBJ1-4, with 7 bases fitting TRBD1. Trimming cost V 6 bases and J 7 bases; bases outside gene matches: 8. The CDR3 totals 14 residues. The CDR3 here is CASSTRRGSEKLFF. CDR3 nucleotides: TGTGCCAGCAGCACCCGCAGGGGGAGTGAAAAACTGTTTTTT.

The chain has TRBV7-3 and TRBJ2-3; a weak D match, TRBD2 (6 bases). Trimming shortened V by 2 bases and J by 4 bases, and 10 bases separated the two germline ends. Germline V lookup: CDR1 SGHTA, CDR2 FQGTGA. This CDR3 spans 14 amino acids. In DNA, the CDR3 is TGTGCCAGCAGCTTATCTAGCGTCGCAGATACGCAGTATTTT. Its protein product is CASSLSSVADTQYF.

This clonotype was recorded at least ten times. This chain connects TRBV20-1 to TRBJ1-3; D is unclear. With 6 bases removed from V and 1 base from J, the gap between germline ends came to 13 bases. Germline V gives CDR1 DFQATT, CDR2 SNEGSKA (reference sequence). This CDR3 comprises 14 residues. As DNA, the CDR3 is TGCAGTGCCACCATGTTCCAATCTGGAAACACCATATATTTT. Its translation is CSATMFQSGNTIYF.

The chain has TRBV29-1 and TRBJ2-5; 7 bases are a match to TRBD2. Germline lookup yields CDR1 SQVTM and CDR2 ANQGSEA. The CDR3 extends over 13 amino acids. After removal of 8 bases from V and 4 bases from J, the junction contained 10 bases not matched to a gene. This CDR3 is CSKIPGGGETQYF. The DNA for the CDR3 is TGCAGCAAAATACCGGGAGGAGGAGAGACCCAGTACTTC. The variable domain in full, with the rest retrieved from reference TRBV29-1 and TRBJ2-5, is SAVISQKPSRDICQRGTSLTIQCQVDSQVTMMFWYRQQPGQSLTLIATANQGSEATYESGFVIDKFPISRPNLTFSTLTVSNMSPEDSSIYLCSKIPGGGETQYFGPGTRLLVL.

Worth noting for this clonotype: No conserved phenylalanine or tryptophan is present at the end of the CDR3, so a read error is the likely explanation. The rearrangement joins TRBV12-3 or TRBV12-4 to TRBJ2-3; 10 nucleotides align to TRBD1. After removal of 5 bases from V and 6 bases from J, the junction contained 11 bases not matched to a gene. The CDR3 is 16 residues long. CDR3 nucleotides: TGTGCCAGCAGTCTGGGACAGGGGAAAAGGGGGGATACGCAGTATTTA. As protein: CASSLGQGKRGDTQYL.

This clonotype was seen a handful of times. The chain recombines TRBV6-1 with TRBJ2-3, with 9 bases that match TRBD2. Germline-derived CDR1 and CDR2 are MNHNS and SASEGT. The CDR3 extends over 16 amino acids. Germline trimming cut 6 bases from V and 5 bases from J; bases unmatched to any gene: 12. CDR3 protein: CASSPWRGRAGDTQYF. Written as DNA, the CDR3 is TGTGCCAGCAGCCCCTGGCGCGGGAGGGCCGGAGATACGCAGTATTTT.